This TCR beta chain emerged from a study of blood T cell repertoires in COVID-19. The repertoire was sequenced with immunoSEQ multiplex PCR; TCRdb's copy has only in-frame clones and lacks some. The table includes about 69,000 clones, roughly 90% detected once. This CDR3 comprises 15 residues. CDR1 is DFQATT and CDR2 is SNEGSKA in the germline V gene (reference sequence). V shed 3 bases and J shed 2 bases, with 16 bases lying between them. This clone was seen once. The sequence derives from a man aged 45-65 years with acute or convalescent COVID-19. This chain links TRBV20-1 with TRBJ2-5, with D perhaps matching TRBD2 (6 bases). Sequencing input: peripheral blood. The CDR3 region has the DNA TGCAGTGCTAGTCGGGGGTGGTCCCGGCAAGAGACCCAGTACTTC. Translation gives CSASRGWSRQETQYF.